This TCR beta chain was retrieved from a study of beta chain features in type 1 diabetes. Points from the study as a whole: In comparison with healthy donors, patients had naive, central memory and Treg TCRB repertoires that appeared more similar.

V trimming: 6 bases; J trimming: 6 bases; junction bases outside the gene matches: 11. Germline CDR1 and CDR2: SGDLS and YYNGEE. The CDR3 contains 15 residues. A few counts support this clone. Its antigen is unidentified. As every portion of the isolated RNA was reverse transcribed, the sequencing read expressed TCRB transcripts. The method was immunoSEQ multiplex PCR; TCRdb's version includes in-frame clones alone and lacks a portion of them. Seen here are 450,000 to 550,000 clones, approximately 30% observed once, and the top ten hold about 0.065%. This receptor was taken from a man younger than 35 in good health. Sequenced: naive CD4+ T cells from blood. The chain couples TRBV9 to TRBJ2-3; TRBD1 matches at 9 bases. The CDR3, as DNA: TGTGCCAGCAACAACCCCGGACAGGGGACCGATACGCAGTATTTT. Translating gives CASNNPGQGTDTQYF.